This paragraph reports one T cell receptor beta chain. This table comes from immunoSEQ multiplex PCR, and its TCRdb copy is limited to in-frame clones, with some not included. The profile shows some 31,000 clones, more than 85% of them singletons. The sample is drawn from a study of blood T cell repertoires in COVID-19. With 4 bases clipped from V and 3 bases from J, the junction kept 12 bases outside the gene matches. The CDR3 spans 18 residues. The germline CDR1 and CDR2 sequences are LNHDA and SQIVND (reference sequence). This chain uses TRBV19 with TRBJ2-2, with 9 bases identical to TRBD2. This TCR was sampled from a human donor in a cohort sampled during active COVID-19. The sample was peripheral blood. DNA of the CDR3: TGTGCCAGTAGTACCATGACCGGGACTAGCTTTCACACCGGGGAGCTGTTTTTT. The encoded protein is CASSTMTGTSFHTGELFF.